The rows below give T cell receptor beta chains drawn from one sample of a study of T cell responses to AZD1222 COVID-19 vaccine. Sequencing used immunoSEQ multiplex PCR; TCRdb keeps in-frame clones, though not all of them. The sample has almost 70,000 clones; around 78% are singletons. The sequenced sample was peripheral blood, obtained 28 days after the second AZD1222 dose. The receptor set was obtained from an adult who received the AZD1222 COVID-19 vaccine. Both conserved end residues are part of each CDR3. The D gene is left open where the match is weak. For some rows the clone size is stated as once, few or many, or as a class when expanded; others skip it.

j_call v_call clone_size d_call cdr3_aa cdr3_nt
TRBJ2-7 TRBV27 . TRBD2 CASRASGRFYEQYF TGTGCCAGCAGGGCCAGCGGGAGGTTCTACGAGCAGTACTTC
TRBJ2-7 TRBV10-3 . . CAISPSGRDYEQYF TGTGCCATCAGTCCATCCGGACGGGACTACGAGCAGTACTTC
TRBJ2-1 TRBV4-1 . . CASSQDRLFNEQFF TGCGCCAGCAGCCAAGATCGTCTGTTCAATGAGCAGTTCTTC
TRBJ1-6 TRBV9 . . CASSVAGAWNSPLHF TGTGCCAGCAGCGTAGCGGGGGCTTGGAATTCACCCCTCCACTTT
TRBJ1-1 TRBV5-6 . . CASSFYTGPRFEAFF TGTGCCAGCAGCTTCTATACAGGGCCTCGATTTGAAGCTTTCTTT
TRBJ1-2 TRBV3-1/TRBV3-2 . . CASSQQGRNYGYTF TGTGCCAGCAGCCAACAAGGACGGAACTATGGCTACACCTTC
TRBJ1-2 TRBV9 . . CASSSGLLYGYTF TGTGCCAGCAGCTCGGGACTGCTCTATGGCTACACCTTC
TRBJ1-2 TRBV10-2 . . CASSESLGHGYTF TGCGCCAGCAGTGAGTCGCTGGGGCATGGCTACACCTTC
TRBJ2-2 TRBV6-4 . . CASTLWADNTGELFF TGTGCCAGCACCCTCTGGGCAGATAACACCGGGGAGCTGTTTTTT
TRBJ2-7 TRBV11-3 . . CASSFSLDSEQYF TGTGCCAGCAGCTTTTCCCTGGACAGCGAGCAGTACTTC
TRBJ1-1 TRBV7-2 once . CASMSELNTEAFF TGTGCCAGCATGTCGGAACTGAACACTGAAGCTTTCTTT
TRBJ1-2 TRBV2 . TRBD1 CASSEAGGGSYGYTF TGTGCCAGCAGTGAAGCGGGAGGGGGCAGCTATGGCTACACCTTC
TRBJ2-3 TRBV5-1 . TRBD2 CASSPTLFTSGRTGADTQYF TGCGCCAGCAGCCCGACCCTCTTTACTAGCGGGAGAACGGGCGCAGATACGCAGTATTTT
TRBJ1-2 TRBV18 . . CASSPFSVEGGSYTF TGTGCCAGCTCACCCTTCTCGGTAGAGGGTGGGAGCTACACCTTC
TRBJ2-7 TRBV5-6 . . CASSLRTYEQYF TGTGCCAGCAGCTTGAGAACCTACGAGCAGTACTTC
TRBJ1-6 TRBV10-3 . . CAISETELASPLHF TGTGCCATCAGTGAAACAGAACTGGCCTCACCCCTCCACTTT
TRBJ2-7 TRBV12-5 once . CASADRLSTYEQYF TGTGCTAGTGCGGATCGGCTTTCTACCTACGAGCAGTACTTC
TRBJ1-2 TRBV5-1 . TRBD1 CASSSAPGTGLGYTF TGCGCCAGCAGCTCGGCCCCCGGGACAGGTCTAGGCTACACCTTC
TRBJ1-2 TRBV5-4 once TRBD1 CASTPGQGRMGGYTF TGTGCCAGCACCCCGGGACAGGGTAGGATGGGTGGCTACACCTTC
TRBJ1-1 TRBV12-3/TRBV12-4 few . CASRTTGGAFF TGTGCCAGCAGGACTACAGGAGGAGCTTTCTTT
TRBJ2-1 TRBV5-1 once TRBD2 CASSLSTSGRREQFF TGCGCCAGCAGCTTGTCGACTAGCGGGCGACGCGAGCAGTTCTTC
TRBJ2-2 TRBV29-1 . . CSVEEQPGELFF TGCAGCGTTGAAGAACAGCCCGGGGAGCTGTTTTTT
TRBJ2-7 TRBV29-1 once TRBD1 CSVTGASSYEQYF TGCAGCGTTACAGGGGCCAGCTCCTACGAGCAGTACTTC
TRBJ1-3 TRBV3-1/TRBV3-2 . TRBD1 CASTRGGNGNTIYF TGTGCCAGCACCCGAGGGGGCAATGGAAACACCATATATTTT
TRBJ2-7 TRBV6-6 few TRBD2 CASQTSGAYEQYF TGTGCCAGCCAGACTAGCGGAGCCTACGAGCAGTACTTC
TRBJ2-5 TRBV7-9 . . CASSLGDATVETQYF TGTGCCAGCAGCCTAGGGGACGCGACGGTGGAGACCCAGTACTTC
TRBJ2-3 TRBV27 . TRBD2 CASRPTSGGSISTDTQYF TGTGCCAGCAGGCCCACTAGCGGGGGCTCCATAAGCACAGATACGCAGTATTTT
TRBJ1-5 TRBV19 . . CASSIGPDSNQPQHF TGTGCCAGTAGTATAGGCCCGGACAGCAATCAGCCCCAGCATTTT
TRBJ2-3 TRBV5-1 . . CASSLESGPTDTQYF TGCGCCAGCAGCTTGGAAAGCGGCCCCACAGATACGCAGTATTTT
TRBJ2-7 TRBV2 . . CASSQAGGSSYEQYF TGTGCCAGCAGTCAGGCTGGCGGTTCATCCTACGAGCAGTACTTC
TRBJ1-2 TRBV6-6 few TRBD1 CASSYPGQGSYGYTF TGTGCCAGCAGTTACCCTGGACAGGGTTCCTATGGCTACACCTTC
TRBJ1-1 TRBV5-1 . . CASSRGGTEAFF TGCGCCAGCAGCCGGGGGGGCACTGAAGCTTTCTTT
TRBJ1-2 TRBV12-3/TRBV12-4 . TRBD1 CASSPQGARGYTF TGTGCCAGCAGTCCCCAGGGGGCAAGAGGCTACACCTTC
TRBJ2-7 TRBV5-1 . . CASSPTPGGVPYEQYF TGCGCCAGCAGCCCTACGCCTGGGGGAGTCCCCTACGAGCAGTACTTC
TRBJ1-5 TRBV19 . . CASSIYKGNQPQHF TGTGCCAGTAGTATCTATAAGGGAAATCAGCCCCAGCATTTT
TRBJ1-1 TRBV11-3 once TRBD1 CASSLAGGQGAKAFF TGTGCCAGCAGCTTAGCGGGTGGACAGGGGGCGAAAGCTTTCTTT
TRBJ1-5 TRBV9 . TRBD1 CASSRTGGNQPQHF TGTGCCAGCAGCCGGACAGGGGGGAATCAGCCCCAGCATTTT
TRBJ2-3 TRBV27 . TRBD2 CASSLRGGAPDTQYF TGTGCCAGCAGTTTAAGGGGAGGGGCACCAGATACGCAGTATTTT
TRBJ2-3 TRBV10-3 . TRBD1 CAISDWDSEWDTQYF TGTGCCATCAGTGATTGGGACAGTGAATGGGATACGCAGTATTTT
TRBJ1-1 TRBV7-9 . . CASSLDGAAGTEAFF TGTGCCAGCAGCTTGGATGGGGCCGCAGGCACTGAAGCTTTCTTT
TRBJ1-6 TRBV11-1 . TRBD1 CASSGRGPGSPLHF TGTGCCAGCAGCGGAAGGGGGCCCGGTTCACCCCTCCACTTT
TRBJ2-2 TRBV5-1 . . CASHDRTNTGELFF TGCGCCAGCCATGACAGGACCAACACCGGGGAGCTGTTTTTT
TRBJ2-1 TRBV7-8 . . CASSLDHTLENEQFF TGTGCCAGCAGCCTGGACCATACCCTTGAGAATGAGCAGTTCTTC
TRBJ2-1 TRBV5-1 . . CASSQGTNYNEQFF TGCGCCAGCAGTCAGGGGACAAATTACAATGAGCAGTTCTTC
TRBJ2-1 TRBV27 . . CASADGGEQFF TGTGCCAGCGCCGACGGGGGCGAGCAGTTCTTC
TRBJ2-6 TRBV6-5 . TRBD1 CASTGGYSGANVLTF TGTGCCAGCACAGGGGGCTACTCTGGGGCCAACGTCCTGACTTTC
TRBJ2-1 TRBV19 . . CASSIRLVNEQFF TGTGCCAGTAGTATTCGACTAGTTAATGAGCAGTTCTTC
TRBJ2-3 TRBV13 few . CASRLRAGTFPDTQYF TGTGCCAGCAGGTTGCGGGCAGGGACCTTCCCCGATACGCAGTATTTT
TRBJ2-3 TRBV7-9 . . CASSLGLSGDTQYF TGTGCCAGCAGTTTAGGACTAAGCGGAGATACGCAGTATTTT
TRBJ2-6 TRBV6-4 once TRBD1 CASSVKPTGGFLSGANVLTF TGTGCCAGCAGTGTAAAACCCACAGGGGGCTTCCTCTCTGGGGCCAACGTCCTGACTTTC
TRBJ2-3 TRBV5-1 . TRBD2 CASSLTVAGAGTDTQYF TGCGCCAGCAGCTTGACCGTAGCGGGGGCGGGCACAGATACGCAGTATTTT
TRBJ1-1 TRBV6-5 . . CASSPGGHLEAFF TGTGCCAGCAGCCCGGGGGGACATCTCGAAGCTTTCTTT
TRBJ1-4 TRBV9 . . CASSGVGPNEKLFF TGTGCCAGCAGCGGCGTAGGCCCTAATGAAAAACTGTTTTTT
TRBJ2-1 TRBV13 . TRBD2 CASSNTSGSDKEQFF TGTGCCAGCAGCAACACTAGCGGGTCCGACAAAGAGCAGTTCTTC
TRBJ1-5 TRBV19 . . CASRSVNQPQHF TGTGCCAGTAGGTCCGTCAATCAGCCCCAGCATTTT
TRBJ1-3 TRBV9 once TRBD1 CASSLGQPGNTIYF TGTGCCAGCAGCCTGGGACAGCCTGGAAACACCATATATTTT
TRBJ2-1 TRBV27 . . CASRQRDDRGREQFF TGTGCCAGCAGACAACGCGACGATCGTGGGAGGGAGCAGTTCTTC
TRBJ2-5 TRBV6-5 . . CASSYAAGQETQYF TGTGCCAGCAGTTACGCGGCAGGTCAAGAGACCCAGTACTTC
TRBJ1-3 TRBV6-5 few . CASGSVDTIYF TGTGCCAGTGGCTCCGTGGACACCATATATTTT
TRBJ1-1 TRBV6-1 . . CASSDRRGRGTEAFF TGTGCCAGCAGTGATAGGCGGGGTAGGGGAACTGAAGCTTTCTTT